The 4 T cell receptor beta chains given below trace back to one sample, sequenced in a study of blood T cell repertoires in COVID-19. This table comes from immunoSEQ multiplex PCR, and its TCRdb copy is limited to in-frame clones, with some not included. Of approximately 170,000 clones listed, around 83% are singletons. What was sequenced was peripheral blood. These receptor sequences come from an older woman who had recovered from COVID-19.

The rearrangement uses TRBV19 and TRBJ1-2; 7 bases fit TRBD1. Germline lookup yields CDR1 LNHDA and CDR2 SQIVND (reference sequence). The CDR3 runs 15 residues. V was pared by 3 bases and J by 2 bases, with 6 bases of the junction left unmatched. CDR3 nucleotides: TGTGCCAGTAGTATTGTGAGGGGGCCAAACTATGGCTACACCTTC. This encodes CASSIVRGPNYGYTF.

The chain joins TRBV5-6 to TRBJ2-7; the D gene is possibly TRBD2 (5 bases). The CDR3 is 16 residues long. Germline V gene data show CDR1 as SGHDT and CDR2 as YYEEEE. Trimming left V 3 bases short and J 6 bases short, with 22 bases between. The CDR3 bases are TGTGCCAGCAGCTGGGAGTCGGGCAGGATTGTCCCCGAGCAGTACTTC. Amino acids: CASSWESGRIVPEQYF.

J is TRBJ2-7 and V is TRBV12-3 or TRBV12-4; no firm D call. This CDR3 has 13 amino acids. Trimming shortened V by 7 bases and J by 3 bases, and 13 bases separated the two germline ends. The CDR3 reads CASTIYPNYEQYF. Written as DNA, the CDR3 is TGTGCCAGCACTATATACCCAAACTACGAGCAGTACTTC.

The chain links TRBV19 to TRBJ2-4; a weak D match, TRBD2 (5 bases). This CDR3 contains 16 residues. The germline gives CDR1 LNHDA, CDR2 SQIVND (reference sequence). Deletions cut 3 bases from V and 0 bases from J, with 12 bases between. CDR3 sequence: CASSITGLLAKNIQYF. The CDR3, as DNA: TGTGCCAGTAGTATCACTGGACTCCTAGCCAAAAACATTCAGTACTTC.